This T cell receptor beta chain derives from a study of early T cells in non-severe SARS-CoV-2 infection. Across the whole study: Unsorted whole-blood RNA was sequenced in bulk, leaving chains unpaired. Notes on the study in general: Anti-spike CD8 responses were favored by VDJdb matching, which missed private and CD4 specificities.

This clonotype was found a few times. Its antigen is still unknown. Individual cDNA molecules carried attached unique molecular identifiers. One entry per CDR3 protein, called by TCRdb with MiXCR from the 5' RACE reads. The sample lists roughly 99,000 distinct CDR3 sequences; 11% were seen once. The CDR3 is 13 amino acids. Germline loops: CDR1 SGHRS, CDR2 YFSETQ. Trimming removed 0 bases at V and 2 bases at J, with 5 bases between. The chain joins TRBV5-1 to TRBJ2-5; D gene unclear. The sequencing sample was made of whole blood. The source is an adult who was a healthcare worker with PCR-confirmed SARS-CoV-2 infection or an uninfected control (not recorded which). The CDR3 DNA is TGCGCCAGCAGCTTGGCAGTGCAAGAGACCCAGTACTTC. Its protein product is CASSLAVQETQYF.